These 27 T cell receptor beta chains share one sample of origin, sequenced in a study of blood T cell repertoires in COVID-19 (dated by TCRdb to the early 2020s). Library method: the immunoSEQ multiplex PCR assay. TCRdb retrieved this table from immuneACCESS and kept in-frame rearrangements only. Not all clones are present; in checked studies, unresolved V genes account for under half, and no reason is known for the remainder. This sample has roughly 250,000 clones in its table, and approximately 90% of those were observed once. The ten largest clones represent roughly 2.1% of the sample. The sequencing input was PBMCs or T cells enriched from blood (not recorded which). These receptors originate from a woman aged 40 to 50 with acute COVID-19.

The J gene is TRBJ1-1, the V gene TRBV21-1; the D segment call TRBD1 is taken from the table without a DNA check. TRBV21-1 is a recognized pseudogene. The CDR3 spans 16 residues. The CDR3 reads CASSNYGLGGDTEAFF. CDR3 bases: TGTGCCAGCAGCAACTACGGACTTGGGGGCGACACTGAAGCTTTCTTT.

A word on this clone: The sample has other DNA sequences that encode this CDR3 too. V is TRBV5-1 and J is TRBJ1-1; 8 nucleotides line up with TRBD1. The CDR3 runs to 15 residues. V was clipped by 2 bases and J by 2 bases; unmatched bases: 5. Per germline, CDR1 SGHRS and CDR2 YFSETQ. Here the CDR3 DNA reads TGCGCCAGCAGCTTAGCGACAGGGGTCAACACTGAAGCTTTCTTT. Its protein product is CASSLATGVNTEAFF.

The rearrangement joins TRBV9 to TRBJ1-1; D perhaps matches TRBD1 (6 bases). This CDR3 is 16 amino acids long. Per germline, CDR1 SGDLS and CDR2 YYNGEE. Trimming took 0 bases from V and 10 from J, leaving 22 bases between them. CDR3 in amino acids: CASSVESSKVPGAAFF. The CDR3 DNA reads as TGTGCCAGCAGCGTAGAGTCCAGTAAAGTCCCAGGGGCAGCTTTCTTT.

J is TRBJ1-2 and V is TRBV7-8; 7 bases fit TRBD1. Trimming took 4 bases from V and 4 from J; bases not matched to a gene: 3. The CDR3 totals 13 residues. The germline gives CDR1 SGHVS, CDR2 FQNEAQ. Here the CDR3 reads CASSSGTAYGYTF. Here the CDR3 DNA reads TGTGCCAGCAGCTCCGGGACAGCCTATGGCTACACCTTC.

This chain joins TRBV4-1 and TRBJ2-1; 11 bases match TRBD2. The CDR3 is made up of 17 amino acids. The junction had 6 bases not matched to a gene; V was cut back by 0 bases and J by 5 bases. Germline CDR1 MGHRA, CDR2 YSYEKL. CDR3 in DNA: TGCGCCAGCAGCCAAGAAGCCCTAGCGGGAGGACACAATGAGCAGTTCTTC. This codes for CASSQEALAGGHNEQFF.

In this sample, this clone is medium-sized. The gene calls are TRBV12-3 or TRBV12-4 and TRBJ2-1; D perhaps matches TRBD1 (5 bases). V lost 1 base and J 5 bases, leaving 6 bases between the germline ends. The CDR3 contains 13 residues. The CDR3 DNA reads as TGTGCCAGCAGTTTAGGACAGAACAATGAGCAGTTCTTC. Its translation is CASSLGQNNEQFF.

The chain uses TRBV28 and TRBJ2-7, with 9 bases lining up with TRBD1. This CDR3 spans 12 amino acids. Germline V gene sequence: CDR1 MDHEN, CDR2 SYDVKM. V lost 8 bases and J lost 4; bases outside the gene matches: 3. CDR3 sequence reads: CASHGTGYEQYF. Written as DNA, the CDR3 is TGTGCCAGCCACGGGACAGGGTACGAGCAGTACTTC.

J is TRBJ1-3 and V is TRBV13; D perhaps matches TRBD1 (5 bases). V was pared by 6 bases and J by 3 bases, with 15 bases between. The CDR3 runs 15 residues. Germline assignment: CDR1 PRHDT and CDR2 FYEKMQ (reference sequence). The CDR3 DNA follows: TGTGCCAGCAGGACGCGGACATCGGGTGGAAACACCATATATTTT. Protein product: CASRTRTSGGNTIYF.

The chain combines TRBV19 with TRBJ1-2; 8 bases are shared with TRBD1. Germline CDR1 and CDR2: LNHDA and SQIVND (reference sequence). V shed 4 bases, J shed 0 bases, and the junction held 13 bases outside the gene matches. The length of the CDR3 is 18 residues. The DNA of the CDR3 is TGTGCCAGTAGTAAAACGACAGGGGCGATGTTAGCTAACTATGGCTACACCTTC. This codes for CASSKTTGAMLANYGYTF.

This chain uses TRBV7-2 with TRBJ1-3, with D perhaps matching TRBD1 (5 bases). The V and J ends lost 7 bases and 0 bases respectively, with 10 bases between them. The CDR3 runs to 14 residues. Germline CDR1 and CDR2: SGHTA and FQGNSA. CDR3 nucleotides: TGTGCCAGCATGTCAGGGCCCTCTGGAAACACCATATATTTT. It translates to CASMSGPSGNTIYF.

J is TRBJ1-2 and V is TRBV7-2; the D gene is possibly TRBD1 (5 bases). Germline lookup yields CDR1 SGHTA and CDR2 FQGNSA. The ends were cut back, 1 base at V and 3 bases at J, with 15 bases in the middle. The CDR3 has 16 residues. The CDR3 sequence is CASSLVLLGRDYGYTF. The CDR3 region has the DNA TGTGCCAGCAGCTTAGTTCTTCTGGGCAGGGACTATGGCTACACCTTC.

This sequence joins TRBV12-3 or TRBV12-4 and TRBJ2-7, with a possible D match to TRBD2 (6 bases). Between the trimmed V and J ends, which lost 4 bases and 3 bases, there was a span of 10 bases. The CDR3 is 13 residues long. CDR3: CASSSGDSYEQYF. Written as DNA, the CDR3 is TGTGCCAGCAGTTCGGGAGACAGCTACGAGCAGTACTTC.

V is TRBV6-5 and J is TRBJ2-5, with a weak D call TRBD1 (6 bases). Deletions cut 6 bases from V and 4 bases from J, with 12 bases between. Germline CDR1 is MNHEY and CDR2 is SVGAGI. The CDR3 loop spans 13 amino acids. Here the CDR3 reads CASRSTGRETQYF. The CDR3 DNA is TGTGCCAGCAGATCTACAGGGAGAGAGACCCAGTACTTC.

CDR3 nucleotides: TGTGCCAGCACGGCCGGTGGAGCTTATGGCTACACCTTC. Amino acid sequence: CASTAGGAYGYTF. The genes are TRBV2 and TRBJ1-2, with no clear D. The V gene lost 7 bases and the J gene lost 5 bases, with 14 bases spanning the gap. Germline V gives CDR1 SNHLY, CDR2 FYNNEI. The CDR3 runs to 13 residues.

The CDR3 DNA follows: TGCAGTGGGACTAAAAACAATGAGCAGTTCTTC. Translating gives CSGTKNNEQFF. This chain uses TRBV20-1 with TRBJ2-1; possibly TRBD2 for D (6 bases). Germline CDR1 reads DFQATT; CDR2 reads SNEGSKA (reference sequence). CDR3 length: 11 residues. Trimming took off 7 bases at V and 5 bases at J, with 9 bases between the two ends.

A remark on this clone: The sample holds other DNA sequences that translate to the same CDR3. The chain employs TRBV18 and TRBJ1-1; 8 positions match TRBD1. This CDR3 is built from 13 residues. V dropped 6 bases and J dropped 2; count of bases not matched to a gene: 2. CDR1 and CDR2 from the germline V gene are KGHSH and LQKENI. The DNA for the CDR3 is TGTGCCAGCTCTCCAGGGGGCAACACTGAAGCTTTCTTT. Residues: CASSPGGNTEAFF.

V is TRBV18 and J is TRBJ1-1, with 8 positions matching TRBD1. Germline-derived CDR1 and CDR2 are KGHSH and LQKENI. CDR3 size: 14 residues. Germline trimming cut 8 bases from V and 1 base from J; bases unmatched to any gene: 6. This CDR3 is CASRLGQGNTEAFF. CDR3 nucleotides: TGTGCCAGCCGATTAGGACAGGGGAACACTGAAGCTTTCTTT.

The genes are TRBV3-1 (or the pseudogene TRBV3-2) and TRBJ2-2, with a tentative D call TRBD2 (6 bases). V was cut by 1 base and J by 7 bases, with 7 bases left in between. The CDR3 contains 13 residues. Germline CDR1 LGHDT, CDR2 YNNKEL (reference sequence). CDR3 nucleotides: TGTGCCAGCAGCCAAGGCGGGATCGGGGAGCTGTTTTTT. Its protein product is CASSQGGIGELFF.

The chain couples TRBV5-1 to TRBJ2-5, with 7 bases fitting TRBD2. The CDR3 is made up of 15 amino acids. The V gene end was trimmed by 0 bases and the J gene end by 5 bases; junction bases not matched to a gene: 7. Germline lookup yields CDR1 SGHRS and CDR2 YFSETQ. The CDR3 bases are TGCGCCAGCAGCTTGGAGGGAGGGCGGGGTGAGACCCAGTACTTC. Its translation: CASSLEGGRGETQYF.

The chain joins TRBV30 to TRBJ2-3; unclear D gene. V lost 2 bases and J 4 bases, leaving 7 bases between the germline ends. Germline loops: CDR1 GTSNPN, CDR2 SVGIG (reference sequence). The CDR3 sequence is 12 residues long. CDR3 sequence reads: CAWSRGADTQYF. In nucleotides, the CDR3 is TGTGCCTGGAGTAGAGGAGCAGATACGCAGTATTTT.

The J gene is TRBJ1-4, the V gene TRBV24-1; 7 bases align to TRBD1. Germline values: CDR1 KGHDR, CDR2 SFDVKD. The CDR3 spans 16 residues. With V trimmed by 2 bases and J by 7 bases, 9 bases remained unmatched. CDR3 protein: CATSDSNDRASEKLFF. The CDR3 DNA sequence: TGTGCCACCAGTGATTCGAATGACAGGGCCTCTGAAAAACTGTTTTTT.

This clone has a handful of counts. V and J are TRBV7-9 and TRBJ1-3, with D uncertain. Trimming cost V 0 bases and J 4 bases, with 7 bases left between them. From germline, CDR1 is SEHNR and CDR2 FQNEAQ (reference sequence). This CDR3 has 14 amino acids. Here the CDR3 DNA reads TGTGCCAGCAGCTTAGCGCGGGCAGGAAACACCATATATTTT. It is translated as CASSLARAGNTIYF. The variable domain in full, completed from reference TRBV7-9 and TRBJ1-3, reads DTGVSQNPRHKITKRGQNVTFRCDPISEHNRLYWYRQTLGQGPEFLTYFQNEAQLEKSRLLSDRFSAERPKGSFSTLEIQRTEQGDSAMYLCASSLARAGNTIYFGEGSWLTVV.

This sequence joins TRBV14 and TRBJ1-2, with D possibly TRBD1 on 5 matching bases. V gave up 3 bases and J gave up 0 bases, with 14 bases separating them. CDR1 is SGHDN, CDR2 FVKESK, per germline. This CDR3 comprises 16 residues. Written as DNA, the CDR3 is TGTGCCAGCAGCCAGAGGCGGGGGACTCCTAACTATGGCTACACCTTC. This gives the protein CASSQRRGTPNYGYTF.

The genes are TRBV5-1 and TRBJ1-1; a possible D gene is TRBD1 (6 bases). V dropped 4 bases and J dropped 2 bases, with 15 bases sitting between them. Germline V gene data show CDR1 as SGHRS and CDR2 as YFSETQ. The CDR3 runs to 15 residues. Here the CDR3 reads CASSPDLQGNTEAFF. In DNA form, the CDR3 reads TGCGCCAGCAGCCCGGACTTACAGGGAAACACTGAAGCTTTCTTT.

This rearrangement joins TRBV20-1 to TRBJ1-5, with D possibly being TRBD1 (5 bases). CDR1 and CDR2 (germline): DFQATT, SNEGSKA (reference sequence). V was shortened by 3 bases and J by 3 bases, with 15 bases between the two germline ends. The CDR3 consists of 15 residues. CDR3 coding DNA: TGCAGTGCTAGTCGGGGTGGGGGGAACAATCAGCCCCAGCATTTT. Translated: CSASRGGGNNQPQHF.

As concerns this clone: Additional DNA sequences in this sample encode the identical CDR3. The rearrangement links TRBV18 to TRBJ1-5; 9 bases line up with TRBD1. V was clipped by 3 bases and J by 4 bases; unmatched bases: 1. Germline loops: CDR1 KGHSH, CDR2 LQKENI. CDR3 length: 14 residues. The CDR3 spells CASSPTGGNQPQHF. The CDR3, as DNA: TGTGCCAGCTCACCGACAGGGGGGAATCAGCCCCAGCATTTT.

CDR3 loop: CASSPPSGGDVDTQYF. The CDR3 DNA sequence: TGTGCCAGCAGCCCCCCTAGCGGGGGGGATGTAGATACGCAGTATTTT. This chain uses TRBV7-2 with TRBJ2-3, with 12 positions matching TRBD2. J lost 5 bases, V lost 5 bases, and 8 bases had no gene match. The CDR3 sequence is 16 residues long. Looked up from germline, CDR1 is SGHTA and CDR2 is FQGNSA.